A selection of T cell receptor beta chains follows, all from one sample in a study of cytomegalovirus exposure and HLA in healthy donors. The method was immunoSEQ multiplex PCR; TCRdb's version includes in-frame clones alone and lacks a portion of them. In the table there are a few hundred thousand clones, just under 85% of which are singletons. The sequencing sample was made of PBMCs. The receptors here all came from a woman aged 40 to 49 in good health and CMV-seropositive. The CDR3 runs from the conserved cysteine through the conserved F or W. The order of the fields is V gene, J gene, clone size, D gene, CDR3 DNA, CDR3 protein. A D gene is named only where the DNA matches it firmly. The size field is filled for only some rows; it gives once, few, many or a size class.

v_gene: TRBV19; j_gene: TRBJ1-4; abundance: NA; d_gene: NA; CDR3nt: TGTGCCGGTAGTAGACAGCAGGATGAAAAACTGTTTTTT; CDR3aa: CAGSRQQDEKLFF
v_gene: TRBV10-3; j_gene: TRBJ2-1; abundance: NA; d_gene: TRBD2; CDR3nt: TGTGCCATCAGTGAGCCTAGCGGGAGATCGGATGAGCAGTTCTTC; CDR3aa: CAISEPSGRSDEQFF
v_gene: TRBV2; j_gene: TRBJ2-3; abundance: NA; d_gene: TRBD2; CDR3nt: TGTGCCAGCAGGACTAGCGGGAGGGTGGGCACAGATACGCAGTATTTT; CDR3aa: CASRTSGRVGTDTQYF
v_gene: TRBV9; j_gene: TRBJ1-2; abundance: NA; d_gene: NA; CDR3nt: TGTGCCAGCGGCTCCCAGCGTTTTCTTGGGGGGGATGGCTACACCTTC; CDR3aa: CASGSQRFLGGDGYTF
v_gene: TRBV6-5; j_gene: TRBJ1-6; abundance: once; d_gene: NA; CDR3nt: TGTGCCAGCAGTTTGACGAGGGATTCACCCCTCCACTTT; CDR3aa: CASSLTRDSPLHF
v_gene: TRBV21-1; j_gene: TRBJ2-3; abundance: NA; d_gene: NA; CDR3nt: TGTGCCAGCCTGGGACTAGCGTGCAAGGGAGATACGCAGTATTTT; CDR3aa: CASLGLACKGDTQYF
v_gene: TRBV7-2; j_gene: TRBJ2-1; abundance: NA; d_gene: TRBD2; CDR3nt: TGTGCCAGCAGCTTAGGTCCACTAGCGGGAGGTAATGAGCAGTTCTTC; CDR3aa: CASSLGPLAGGNEQFF
v_gene: TRBV11-3; j_gene: TRBJ2-1; abundance: once; d_gene: TRBD1; CDR3nt: TGTGCCAGCAGCTGGGGGACAGCCGCCAATGAGCAGTTCTTC; CDR3aa: CASSWGTAANEQFF
v_gene: TRBV5-8; j_gene: TRBJ2-7; abundance: NA; d_gene: TRBD1; CDR3nt: TGTGCCGGGCCGGGACAGGGGGCCTACGAGCAGTACTTC; CDR3aa: CAGPGQGAYEQYF
v_gene: TRBV7-2; j_gene: TRBJ2-7; abundance: once; d_gene: NA; CDR3nt: TGTGCCAGCAGCTTAATTGAGGGTATCCCTGAATACGAGCAGTACTTC; CDR3aa: CASSLIEGIPEYEQYF
v_gene: TRBV4-2; j_gene: TRBJ2-5; abundance: NA; d_gene: TRBD2; CDR3nt: TGTGCCAGCAGCCCTAGCGGGGACCAAGAGACCCAGTACTTC; CDR3aa: CASSPSGDQETQYF
v_gene: TRBV28; j_gene: TRBJ2-3; abundance: NA; d_gene: NA; CDR3nt: TGTGCCAGCAGTTTGAGCCTCACAGATACGCAGTATTTT; CDR3aa: CASSLSLTDTQYF
v_gene: TRBV6-5; j_gene: TRBJ2-3; abundance: NA; d_gene: TRBD2; CDR3nt: TGTGCCAGCAGTGGGACTAGCGGGAAGATAGATACGCAGTATTTT; CDR3aa: CASSGTSGKIDTQYF
v_gene: TRBV6-5; j_gene: TRBJ1-2; abundance: NA; d_gene: NA; CDR3nt: TGTGCCAGCAGTCCTGGGAGCTATGCTGGCTACACCTTC; CDR3aa: CASSPGSYAGYTF
v_gene: TRBV5-1; j_gene: TRBJ1-1; abundance: NA; d_gene: TRBD1; CDR3nt: TGCGCCAGCAGCTTGGCCACAGGGGGCGCGGGTAGTGGTGAAGCTTTCTTT; CDR3aa: CASSLATGGAGSGEAFF
v_gene: TRBV5-1; j_gene: TRBJ1-1; abundance: once; d_gene: TRBD1; CDR3nt: TGCGCCAGCAGCGCGGGGACAGGGACTATGAACACTGAAGCTTTCTTT; CDR3aa: CASSAGTGTMNTEAFF
v_gene: TRBV9; j_gene: TRBJ2-1; abundance: NA; d_gene: TRBD2; CDR3nt: TGTGCCAGCAGCGTAGAGCTTTTTGGGACTAGGGATGAGCAGTTCTTC; CDR3aa: CASSVELFGTRDEQFF
v_gene: TRBV27; j_gene: TRBJ1-1; abundance: NA; d_gene: TRBD1; CDR3nt: TGTGCCAGCAGCTTAAACGCGGACAGGAGGAACACTGAAGCTTTCTTT; CDR3aa: CASSLNADRRNTEAFF
v_gene: TRBV30; j_gene: TRBJ2-2; abundance: NA; d_gene: TRBD1; CDR3nt: TGTGCCTGGATCCCCTCCGGGAGACAGGGGGCGCGGGGGGAGCTGTTTTTT; CDR3aa: CAWIPSGRQGARGELFF
v_gene: TRBV7-8; j_gene: TRBJ2-2; abundance: NA; d_gene: NA; CDR3nt: TGTGCCAGCAGCTTCCTGGGACAAGACACCGGGGAGCTGTTTTTT; CDR3aa: CASSFLGQDTGELFF
v_gene: TRBV6-1; j_gene: TRBJ1-4; abundance: once; d_gene: NA; CDR3nt: TGTGCCAGCAGTGATGGAGGACAGAAGGCAAAACTGTTTTTT; CDR3aa: CASSDGGQKAKLFF
v_gene: TRBV6-6; j_gene: TRBJ2-1; abundance: NA; d_gene: TRBD2; CDR3nt: TGTGCCAGCGCCGCGGGAGGAGGGAATGAGCAGTTCTTC; CDR3aa: CASAAGGGNEQFF
v_gene: TRBV11-2; j_gene: TRBJ2-5; abundance: NA; d_gene: TRBD2; CDR3nt: TGTGCCAGCAGGGCGGGAGGGGGGCCGGGGGAGACCCAGTACTTC; CDR3aa: CASRAGGGPGETQYF
v_gene: TRBV19; j_gene: TRBJ1-5; abundance: once; d_gene: NA; CDR3nt: TGTGCCAGTAGTGGCATACACCATCAGCCCCAGCATTTT; CDR3aa: CASSGIHHQPQHF
v_gene: TRBV18; j_gene: TRBJ2-7; abundance: NA; d_gene: TRBD2; CDR3nt: TGTGCCAGCTCACCACTAGCGGGAGGGCCGGACGAGCAGTACTTC; CDR3aa: CASSPLAGGPDEQYF
v_gene: TRBV27; j_gene: TRBJ1-2; abundance: NA; d_gene: NA; CDR3nt: TGTGCCAGCAGTTCCGTGACAGGCGCTGTAAGTGGCTACACCTTC; CDR3aa: CASSSVTGAVSGYTF
v_gene: TRBV6-1; j_gene: TRBJ2-7; abundance: NA; d_gene: TRBD2; CDR3nt: TGTGCCAGCAGCTGGACTAGCGGGACCTACGAGCAGTACTTC; CDR3aa: CASSWTSGTYEQYF
v_gene: TRBV7-9; j_gene: TRBJ2-7; abundance: NA; d_gene: TRBD1; CDR3nt: TGTGCCAGCAGCTTAAGACAGGGAAGCTCCTACGAGCAGTACTTC; CDR3aa: CASSLRQGSSYEQYF
v_gene: TRBV28; j_gene: TRBJ1-2; abundance: NA; d_gene: NA; CDR3nt: TGTGCCAGCAGTTTATGGGGGCAGAACTATGGCTACACCTTC; CDR3aa: CASSLWGQNYGYTF
v_gene: TRBV28; j_gene: TRBJ1-1; abundance: few; d_gene: NA; CDR3nt: TGTGCCAGCACCCCGGGGGGGTGGAACACTGAAGCTTTCTTT; CDR3aa: CASTPGGWNTEAFF
v_gene: TRBV27; j_gene: TRBJ2-7; abundance: NA; d_gene: NA; CDR3nt: TGTGCCAGCGGGGGGACTAGAGTCAGGGGGTCCTACGAGCAGTACTTC; CDR3aa: CASGGTRVRGSYEQYF
v_gene: TRBV7-6; j_gene: TRBJ2-7; abundance: NA; d_gene: NA; CDR3nt: TGTGCCAGCAGCTTACGCCGGGACGAGCAGTACTTC; CDR3aa: CASSLRRDEQYF
v_gene: TRBV29-1; j_gene: TRBJ1-1; abundance: NA; d_gene: NA; CDR3nt: TGCAGCGTTGAAGATTGGGCAGGGAGGACTGAAGCTTTCTTT; CDR3aa: CSVEDWAGRTEAFF
v_gene: TRBV7-9; j_gene: TRBJ1-1; abundance: once; d_gene: NA; CDR3nt: TGTTCCACCGGGGGATTCACTGAAGCTTTCTTT; CDR3aa: CSTGGFTEAFF
v_gene: TRBV7-2; j_gene: TRBJ2-6; abundance: NA; d_gene: NA; CDR3nt: TGTGCCAGCAGCTTAGCGAGCTCTGGGGCCAACGTCCTGACTTTC; CDR3aa: CASSLASSGANVLTF
v_gene: TRBV6-1; j_gene: TRBJ1-1; abundance: NA; d_gene: TRBD1; CDR3nt: TGTGCCAGCAGTGCGCAACAGGGGGGCACTGAAGCTTTCTTT; CDR3aa: CASSAQQGGTEAFF
v_gene: TRBV27; j_gene: TRBJ2-7; abundance: NA; d_gene: NA; CDR3nt: TGTGCCAGCAGTTTATATGATGCGGGTAAACTCTCCTACGAGCAGTACTTC; CDR3aa: CASSLYDAGKLSYEQYF
v_gene: TRBV28; j_gene: TRBJ2-7; abundance: NA; d_gene: TRBD1; CDR3nt: TGTGCCAGCAGTTCCCCCGGGACAGCCTACGAGCAGTACTTC; CDR3aa: CASSSPGTAYEQYF
v_gene: TRBV4-3; j_gene: TRBJ2-7; abundance: NA; d_gene: TRBD2; CDR3nt: TGCGCCAGCAGCCCCCTAGTAGCGGGAATTAACGAGCAGTACTTC; CDR3aa: CASSPLVAGINEQYF
v_gene: TRBV2; j_gene: TRBJ2-7; abundance: NA; d_gene: TRBD1; CDR3nt: TGTGCCAATCCAGGGGGGACAGGGAACCGGCAGAGCGCCTACGAGCAGTACTTC; CDR3aa: CANPGGTGNRQSAYEQYF
v_gene: TRBV9; j_gene: TRBJ1-3; abundance: NA; d_gene: NA; CDR3nt: TGTGCCAGCAGCGCCAGGGAGGGACTTGGAAACACCATATATTTT; CDR3aa: CASSAREGLGNTIYF
v_gene: TRBV6-5; j_gene: TRBJ1-1; abundance: NA; d_gene: NA; CDR3nt: TGTGCCAGCAGTTACGAGGAATTGACGAACACTGAAGCTTTCTTT; CDR3aa: CASSYEELTNTEAFF